This is a list of T cell receptor beta chains from one sample in a study of OX40 agonist ivuxolimab in advanced cancers. Libraries were prepared by immunoSEQ multiplex PCR; TCRdb keeps only in-frame clonotypes and omits some of them. The sample lists some 70,000 clones, 88% occurring once. The starting material was CD4+ or CD8+ T cells sorted from blood, obtained in a trial of the OX40 agonist ivuxolimab. Source of these receptors: an adult with an advanced solid tumor such as melanoma, head and neck, liver or kidney cancer. CDR3s include the opening cysteine and the closing phenylalanine or tryptophan. The D gene is left open where the match is weak. The size entry is marked missing in some rows and otherwise reads once, few, many or a size class.

CASSVDAAGDQETQYF | TGTGCCAGCAGCGTAGATGCCGCGGGTGATCAAGAGACCCAGTACTTC | 16 | TRBV9 | - | - | TRBJ2-5
CASSLALGIQYF | TGTGCCAGCAGCTTAGCGCTGGGCATTCAGTACTTC | 12 | TRBV7-2 | once | - | TRBJ2-4
CASRLAGVGTGELFF | TGTGCCAGCCGACTAGCGGGAGTGGGCACCGGGGAGCTGTTTTTT | 15 | TRBV6-5 | - | TRBD2 | TRBJ2-2
CASSEGLAGGSGGLETQYF | TGTGCCAGCAGCGAAGGACTAGCGGGAGGGTCCGGGGGCTTGGAGACCCAGTACTTC | 19 | TRBV9 | - | TRBD2 | TRBJ2-5
CASSLRSGTGNTEAFF | TGTGCCAGCAGCTTGCGCTCCGGGACAGGGAACACTGAAGCTTTCTTT | 16 | TRBV5-4 | few | TRBD1 | TRBJ1-1
CASSVTGADSGYTF | TGTGCCAGCAGTGTGACAGGGGCGGACTCTGGCTACACCTTC | 14 | TRBV6-6 | - | TRBD1 | TRBJ1-2
CSVEFLGEAKNIQYF | TGCAGCGTTGAGTTTCTGGGGGAAGCCAAAAACATTCAGTACTTC | 15 | TRBV29-1 | once | - | TRBJ2-4
CASSQGDRTMNTEAFF | TGCGCCAGCAGCCAAGGGGACAGAACTATGAACACTGAAGCTTTCTTT | 16 | TRBV4-1 | - | TRBD1 | TRBJ1-1
CASSWRTSGRGEFF | TGTGCCAGCAGTTGGAGGACTAGCGGGAGGGGGGAGTTCTTC | 14 | TRBV27 | - | TRBD2 | TRBJ2-1
CSVDQEGPYNEQFF | TGCAGCGTTGACCAGGAGGGGCCCTACAATGAGCAGTTCTTC | 14 | TRBV29-1 | once | - | TRBJ2-1
CATTRGSGPTGELFF | TGCGCCACCACGCGTGGGAGCGGTCCCACCGGGGAGCTGTTTTTT | 15 | TRBV5-1 | few | - | TRBJ2-2
CASSKEGDHYGYTF | TGTGCCAGCAGCAAGGAGGGGGATCACTATGGCTACACCTTC | 14 | TRBV5-4 | - | - | TRBJ1-2
CARPGTHYEQYF | TGTGCCAGACCCGGGACTCACTACGAGCAGTACTTC | 12 | TRBV21-1 | once | - | TRBJ2-7
CASSDREGTGELFF | TGCGCCAGCAGTGACAGGGAAGGAACCGGGGAGCTGTTTTTT | 14 | TRBV10-2 | - | - | TRBJ2-2
CASSVVAGRAVPDTQYF | TGTGCCAGCAGCGTTGTAGCGGGACGGGCCGTTCCAGATACGCAGTATTTT | 17 | TRBV9 | - | TRBD2 | TRBJ2-3